What follows are 30 T cell receptor beta chains derived from one specimen sequenced in a study of long-term antiretroviral therapy in people with HIV. The assay, immunoSEQ v3.0, was run at survey level. Using immunoSEQ multiplex PCR, the repertoire was profiled, and TCRdb retains in-frame clones only, with some absent. The data show 7,000 or so clones, around 73% seen once. Sequenced here: unsorted PBMCs, sampled 0.2 years after starting antiretroviral therapy. These receptors were taken from a man aged 40-55 years with HIV.

CDR3 loop: CAIRGPTSNEKLFF. In DNA form, the CDR3 reads TGTGCCATCAGGGGACCGACTTCTAATGAAAAACTGTTTTTT. This sequence joins TRBV10-3 and TRBJ1-4; D might be TRBD1 (5 bases). From germline, CDR1 is ENHRY and CDR2 SYGVKD. This CDR3 has 14 amino acids. V was cut by 6 bases and J by 3 bases, with 11 bases left in between.

The chain recombines TRBV13 with TRBJ1-1; possible D gene TRBD1, 5 bases. The CDR3 contains 15 residues. Germline V gives CDR1 PRHDT, CDR2 FYEKMQ (reference sequence). Trimming left V 6 bases short and J 1 base short, with 15 bases between. Written as DNA, the CDR3 is TGTGCCAGCAGTGAATATATCGGACAGAACACTGAAGCTTTCTTT. Translation gives CASSEYIGQNTEAFF.

The chain combines TRBV5-1 with TRBJ1-2, with TRBD1 as a possible D gene (6 bases). The CDR3 contains 19 residues. Germline values: CDR1 SGHRS, CDR2 YFSETQ. V shed 1 base and J shed 4 bases, with 26 bases lying between them. The CDR3 is CASSLFGRGNVSESYGYTF. The CDR3 coding sequence is TGCGCCAGCAGCTTGTTCGGCAGGGGAAACGTCTCGGAAAGCTATGGCTACACCTTC.

The CDR3 DNA is TGCGCCAGCAGCTTAGACAGGGTCTCCTACAATGAGCAGTTCTTC. This codes for CASSLDRVSYNEQFF. This chain uses TRBV5-1 with TRBJ2-1; TRBD1 matches 7 bases. The CDR3 has 15 amino acids. J gave up 0 bases and V 2 bases, and 2 bases lay outside the gene matches. Germline CDR1 SGHRS, CDR2 YFSETQ.

V and J are TRBV6-6 and TRBJ2-1, with D perhaps matching TRBD1 (7 bases). In germline, CDR1 is MNHNY, CDR2 SVGAGI (reference sequence). V lost 0 bases and J 6 bases, leaving 15 bases between the germline ends. This CDR3 has 16 residues. CDR3 sequence reads: CASSYSPGGRLNEQFF. In DNA form, the CDR3 reads TGTGCCAGCAGTTACTCGCCAGGGGGGAGACTCAATGAGCAGTTCTTC.

This chain uses TRBV7-8 with TRBJ2-5, with TRBD2 matching over 12 bases. The germline V gene encodes CDR1 SGHVS and CDR2 FQNEAQ. The CDR3 runs 16 residues. V lost 2 bases to trimming and J lost 2 bases; unmatched junction nucleotides: 3. The CDR3: CASSLWGTSGQETQYF. The DNA of the CDR3 is TGTGCCAGCAGCTTATGGGGGACTAGCGGGCAAGAGACCCAGTACTTC. Combining the CDR3 with reference TRBV7-8 and TRBJ2-5 gives the whole variable domain GAGVSQSPRYKVAKRGQDVALRCDPISGHVSLFWYQQALGQGPEFLTYFQNEAQLDKSGLPSDRFFAERPEGSVSTLKIQRTQQEDSAVYLCASSLWGTSGQETQYFGPGTRLLVL.

The chain is built from TRBV30 and TRBJ2-7; TRBD2 agrees at 8 bases. Trimming cost V 1 base and J 5 bases; bases outside gene matches: 7. Germline values: CDR1 GTSNPN, CDR2 SVGIG (reference sequence). The CDR3 has 14 residues. The CDR3 reads CAWSESGGLNEQYF. CDR3 DNA sequence: TGTGCCTGGAGTGAGTCGGGGGGGCTCAACGAGCAGTACTTC.

The V gene is TRBV5-5, the J gene TRBJ1-2; 9 bases are shared with TRBD1. CDR1 and CDR2 from the germline V gene are SGHKS and YYEKEE (reference sequence). J was trimmed by 3 bases and V by 6 bases; bases with no gene match: 6. The CDR3 is made up of 14 amino acids. The CDR3 coding sequence is TGTGCCAGCAACACAGGGGGCGCAGACTATGGCTACACCTTC. Translated, it gives CASNTGGADYGYTF.

The chain is built from TRBV2 and TRBJ1-2; D is undetermined. Trimming left V 2 bases short and J 4 bases short, with 14 bases between. Per the germline V gene, CDR1 is SNHLY and CDR2 is FYNNEI. The CDR3 runs 15 residues. CDR3 sequence: CASSETEVDIYGYTF. DNA for the CDR3: TGTGCCAGCAGTGAAACTGAAGTGGATATCTATGGCTACACCTTC. Using reference TRBV2 and TRBJ1-2 for the parts outside the CDR3, the full variable domain is EPEVTQTPSHQVTQMGQEVILRCVPISNHLYFYWYRQILGQKVEFLVSFYNNEISEKSEIFDDQFSVERPDGSNFTLKIRSTKLEDSAMYFCASSETEVDIYGYTFGSGTRLTVV.

By its share, this clone is large. The chain has TRBV6-5 and TRBJ1-1, with 7 bases fitting TRBD1. Germline V CDR1 and CDR2: MNHEY, SVGAGI. Trimming took 4 bases from V and 5 from J; bases not matched to a gene: 4. CDR3 length: 13 amino acids. CDR3 coding DNA: TGTGCCAGCAGTTTCACAGGGGAGACTGAAGCTTTCTTT. Protein product: CASSFTGETEAFF.

This clone was picked up a small number of times. The chain has TRBV2 and TRBJ1-6, with D tentatively TRBD1 (5 bases). The length of the CDR3 is 16 residues. CDR1 is SNHLY, CDR2 FYNNEI, per germline. V dropped 2 bases and J dropped 6 bases, with 14 bases sitting between them. CDR3 residues: CASSERWQGVNSPLHF. In DNA, the CDR3 is TGTGCCAGCAGTGAAAGGTGGCAGGGAGTTAATTCACCCCTCCACTTT.

The rearrangement joins TRBV27 to TRBJ1-3; D is uncertain. This CDR3 has 14 amino acids. Trimming stripped 3 bases from V and 7 bases from J, with 13 bases between. CDR1 is MNHEY, CDR2 SMNVEV, per germline (reference sequence). For the CDR3, the DNA is TGTGCCAGCAGTTTGACCGGCATCCGGAACACCATATATTTT. It codes for CASSLTGIRNTIYF.

This rearrangement joins TRBV6-5 to TRBJ1-5; perhaps TRBD1 as D (6 bases). The CDR3 runs 14 residues. Between the trimmed V and J ends, which lost 5 bases and 2 bases, there was a span of 10 bases. Germline V CDR1 and CDR2: MNHEY, SVGAGI. CDR3 coding DNA: TGTGCCAGCAGTGCAGGGGTACGCAATCAGCCCCAGCATTTT. Protein sequence: CASSAGVRNQPQHF.

The V gene is TRBV2, the J gene TRBJ2-7; D possibly corresponds to TRBD2 (6 bases). Germline CDR1 and CDR2: SNHLY and FYNNEI. V was shortened by 4 bases and J by 1 base, with 8 bases between the two germline ends. This CDR3 is 13 amino acids long. The CDR3 is CASSGGDSYEQYF. In DNA, the CDR3 is TGTGCCAGCAGTGGGGGGGATTCCTACGAGCAGTACTTC.

CDR3 in amino acids: CASSAGYRGSSTDTQYF. Here the CDR3 DNA reads TGTGCCAGCAGTGCGGGTTATCGGGGGAGTAGCACAGATACGCAGTATTTT. This chain connects TRBV6-1 to TRBJ2-3; maybe TRBD2 (6 bases). V lost 4 bases to trimming and J lost 0 bases, with 17 bases between them. From germline, CDR1 is MNHNS and CDR2 SASEGT. The CDR3 extends over 17 amino acids.

This clone is a singleton in its sample. V and J are TRBV29-1 and TRBJ2-3; TRBD1 might be the D (6 bases). The CDR3 contains 16 residues. Between the trimmed V and J ends, which lost 2 bases and 0 bases, there was a span of 15 bases. Germline-derived CDR1 and CDR2 are SQVTM and ANQGSEA. CDR3 in amino acids: CSVEIIKTGSTDTQYF. The DNA for the CDR3 is TGCAGCGTTGAAATTATCAAGACAGGAAGCACAGATACGCAGTATTTT.

The rearrangement uses TRBV13 and TRBJ1-1; D possibly corresponds to TRBD1 (6 bases). The germline gives CDR1 PRHDT, CDR2 FYEKMQ (reference sequence). Trimming shortened V by 3 bases and J by 5 bases, and 10 bases separated the two germline ends. The CDR3 spans 13 residues. The chain's CDR3 is CASSLGQGTEAFF. In DNA form, the CDR3 reads TGTGCCAGCAGCTTGGGCCAGGGGACTGAAGCTTTCTTT.

The rearrangement links TRBV27 to TRBJ1-1; no definite D call. Germline V gene sequence: CDR1 MNHEY, CDR2 SMNVEV (reference sequence). CDR3 length: 13 residues. The germline V and J ends were trimmed by 5 bases and 4 bases, with 11 bases remaining between them. The CDR3 DNA is TGTGCCAGCAGTCTCGGACGGGCCACTGAAGCTTTCTTT. It specifies CASSLGRATEAFF.

The chain recombines TRBV5-1 with TRBJ2-5; D not resolved. Germline CDR1 reads SGHRS; CDR2 reads YFSETQ. The CDR3 length is 13 residues. Between the trimmed V and J ends, which lost 4 bases and 4 bases, there was a span of 11 bases. The CDR3 reads CASSLNPGETQYF. CDR3 nucleotides: TGCGCCAGCAGCCTCAACCCGGGAGAGACCCAGTACTTC.

The CDR3 nucleotides are TGTGCCAGCGGGGTAGGCCTCGAGGCCTACGAGCAGTACTTC. Its translation is CASGVGLEAYEQYF. The chain combines TRBV5-5 with TRBJ2-7; the D is unclear. The germline V gene encodes CDR1 SGHKS and CDR2 YYEKEE (reference sequence). CDR3 length equals 14 residues. Trimming took 7 bases from V and 2 from J, leaving 16 bases between them.

V usage is TRBV5-4 and J usage is TRBJ2-7; unclear D gene. The CDR3 has 14 residues. The germline gives CDR1 SGHNT, CDR2 YYREEE (reference sequence). Trimming stripped 2 bases from V and 4 bases from J, with 13 bases between. CDR3 sequence: CASSLDGTSYEQYF. Written as DNA, the CDR3 is TGTGCCAGCAGCTTAGACGGAACTTCTTACGAGCAGTACTTC.

The chain joins TRBV9 to TRBJ2-2; TRBD2 agrees at 10 bases. CDR3 length: 16 residues. Looked up from germline, CDR1 is SGDLS and CDR2 is YYNGEE. V lost 4 bases to trimming and J lost 6 bases; unmatched junction nucleotides: 9. CDR3: CASSFSPGLASGELFF. CDR3 bases: TGTGCCAGCAGCTTCTCCCCGGGACTAGCGTCCGGGGAGCTGTTTTTT.

V is TRBV10-2 and J is TRBJ1-1; D not certain. Trimming left V 6 bases short and J 0 bases short, with 8 bases between. CDR3 length equals 13 residues. Germline-derived CDR1 and CDR2 are WSHSY and SAAADI. The CDR3 bases are TGCGCCAGCAGACAGATCATGAACACTGAAGCTTTCTTT. Protein product: CASRQIMNTEAFF.

This clone was observed a few times. The genes are TRBV6-5 and TRBJ2-7; perhaps TRBD2 as D (5 bases). This CDR3 region has 14 residues. Germline V gene lookup returns CDR1 MNHEY and CDR2 SVGAGI. Trimming stripped 0 bases from V and 1 base from J, with 7 bases between. The CDR3 loop reads CASSYSGSSYEQYF. CDR3 nucleotides: TGTGCCAGCAGTTACTCGGGGAGTTCCTACGAGCAGTACTTC.

The chain joins TRBV4-1 to TRBJ2-1, with no clear D. Deletions cut 0 bases from V and 8 bases from J, with 8 bases between. Germline V gene lookup returns CDR1 MGHRA and CDR2 YSYEKL. The CDR3 loop spans 13 amino acids. CDR3 region: CASSQEDLDEQFF. In DNA form, the CDR3 reads TGCGCCAGCAGCCAAGAGGATTTAGATGAGCAGTTCTTC.

In DNA, the CDR3 is TGTGCCAGCAGCCACAACCGGGCTAGCGGGGGGCCCAATACGCAGTATTTT. Its translation: CASSHNRASGGPNTQYF. The chain carries TRBV7-9 and TRBJ2-3; 11 nucleotides agree with TRBD2. V lost 5 bases, J lost 7 bases, and 14 bases stayed unmatched. In germline, CDR1 is SEHNR, CDR2 FQNEAQ (reference sequence). There are 17 residues in the CDR3.

The chain uses TRBV15 and TRBJ1-3; no definite D call. Germline-derived CDR1 and CDR2 are LNHNV and YYDKDF (reference sequence). The CDR3 has 15 amino acids. V gave up 4 bases and J gave up 0 bases, with 10 bases separating them. This CDR3 reads CATSIGGYSGNTIYF. CDR3 DNA: TGTGCCACCAGCATAGGAGGTTACTCTGGAAACACCATATATTTT.

The chain couples TRBV5-1 to TRBJ1-6; tentatively, D is TRBD1 (5 bases). Germline CDR1 reads SGHRS; CDR2 reads YFSETQ. The V and J ends lost 0 bases and 9 bases respectively, with 13 bases between them. The CDR3 has 15 amino acids. The DNA of the CDR3 is TGCGCCAGCAGCTTGGATGGGGCCCGTGGTTCACCCCTCCACTTT. Its protein product is CASSLDGARGSPLHF. Based on the CDR3 plus reference TRBV5-1 and TRBJ1-6, the full variable domain is KAGVTQTPRYLIKTRGQQVTLSCSPISGHRSVSWYQQTPGQGLQFLFEYFSETQRNKGNFPGRFSGRQFSNSRSEMNVSTLELGDSALYLCASSLDGARGSPLHFGNGTRLTVT.

The gene calls are TRBV5-6 and TRBJ1-2; D remains unclear. The CDR3 has 13 residues. Germline values: CDR1 SGHDT, CDR2 YYEEEE. V lost 0 bases to trimming and J lost 4 bases, with 7 bases between them. The CDR3 nucleotides are TGTGCCAGCAGCTTGGAGTCTCCCTATGGCTACACCTTC. Amino acid sequence: CASSLESPYGYTF.

This sequence joins TRBV10-3 and TRBJ1-1; no firm D call. Trimming shortened V by 6 bases and J by 3 bases, and 11 bases separated the two germline ends. The length of the CDR3 is 13 residues. Germline assignment: CDR1 ENHRY and CDR2 SYGVKD. DNA for the CDR3: TGTGCCATCAGGGCCCTTGGGGACACTGAAGCTTTCTTT. This gives the protein CAIRALGDTEAFF.